What follows describes a single T cell receptor beta chain. The entry originates in a study of blood T cell repertoires in COVID-19. CDR3 length: 14 amino acids. The ends were cut back, 5 bases at V and 10 bases at J, with 15 bases in the middle. The germline V gene encodes CDR1 LNHDA and CDR2 SQIVND (reference sequence). The table came from immunoSEQ multiplex PCR; TCRdb's copy has only in-frame clones and leaves some out. The data show 65,000 to 90,000 clones, with almost 85% seen just once and 8.5% to 12% held by the top ten. The chain joins TRBV19 to TRBJ1-6; no firm D call. Sequenced sample: peripheral blood. The clonotype comes from a man between 60 and 75 years old with acute or convalescent COVID-19. The CDR3 DNA is TGTGCCAGTAGTCCCAGAGAGAGCGACTCACCCCTCCACTTT. It codes for CASSPRESDSPLHF.